The 9 T cell receptor beta chains given below trace back to one sample, sequenced in a study of cytomegalovirus exposure and HLA in healthy donors. 13 Jbeta primers and 60 Vbeta primers were used for the PCR. This table comes from immunoSEQ multiplex PCR, and its TCRdb copy is limited to in-frame clones, with some not included. The sample consists of around 160,000 clones, over 75% of them appearing once. The sample consisted of PBMCs. These receptors all come from a man aged 18 to 30 in good health and CMV-seropositive.

The CDR3 protein is CASSWGHVSNSPLHF. Written as DNA, the CDR3 is TGTGCCAGCAGTTGGGGACATGTTAGTAATTCACCCCTCCACTTT. This sequence joins TRBV6-5 and TRBJ1-6, with a possible D match to TRBD1 (6 bases). Trimming left V 4 bases short and J 6 bases short, with 13 bases between. Germline CDR1 and CDR2: MNHEY and SVGAGI. CDR3 length: 15 amino acids.

The chain carries TRBV5-1 and TRBJ1-2, with D possibly matching TRBD1 (6 bases). Trimming took 5 bases from V and 0 from J, leaving 8 bases between them. Germline assignment: CDR1 SGHRS and CDR2 YFSETQ. The CDR3 has 13 amino acids. The CDR3 coding sequence is TGCGCCAGCAGAGGGACAACTAACTATGGCTACACCTTC. It translates to CASRGTTNYGYTF.

V and J are TRBV6-5 and TRBJ1-1, with a weak D call TRBD1 (6 bases). The CDR3 runs 13 residues. Trimming removed 2 bases from V and 9 bases from J, with 13 bases in between. CDR1 is MNHEY, CDR2 SVGAGI, per germline. For the CDR3, the DNA is TGTGCCAGCAGTTACCCGGGACAATCCAAAGCTTTCTTT. Translation gives CASSYPGQSKAFF.

The chain employs TRBV5-4 and TRBJ2-1; the match to TRBD2 covers 9 bases. The V and J ends lost 0 bases and 4 bases, in that order; junction bases with no gene match: 5. This CDR3 is 16 amino acids long. The germline gives CDR1 SGHNT, CDR2 YYREEE (reference sequence). Written as DNA, the CDR3 is TGTGCCAGCAGCTTGGTGGCGGGGGGGGATTACAATGAGCAGTTCTTC. It translates to CASSLVAGGDYNEQFF.

The rearrangement uses TRBV27 and TRBJ1-5, with TRBD1 identical over 7 bases. Germline assignment: CDR1 MNHEY and CDR2 SMNVEV (reference sequence). The trim removed 6 bases at V and 5 bases at J, leaving 7 bases unmatched. The CDR3 covers 14 residues. DNA for the CDR3: TGTGCCAGCAGAATGCTAGGGGGCTATCAGCCCCAGCATTTT. Its translation: CASRMLGGYQPQHF.

V usage is TRBV5-4 and J usage is TRBJ2-5; possible D gene TRBD1, 6 bases. The J call may be wrong; the DNA end is better matched by TRBJ2-7. Germline values: CDR1 SGHNT, CDR2 YYREEE (reference sequence). CDR3 length equals 14 residues. CDR3 region: CASSADRSSYEQYF. Here the CDR3 DNA reads TGTGCCAGCAGCGCAGACAGGAGCTCCTACGAGCAGTACTTC.

The chain recombines TRBV28 with TRBJ2-3, with D possibly matching TRBD1 (6 bases). Germline lookup yields CDR1 MDHEN and CDR2 SYDVKM. Trimming took 2 bases from V and 9 from J, leaving 9 bases between them. The CDR3 has 12 residues. CDR3 amino acids: CASSLRGKTQYF. The CDR3 DNA reads TGTGCCAGCAGTTTAAGGGGGAAAACGCAGTATTTT. Based on the CDR3 plus reference TRBV28 and TRBJ2-3, the full variable domain is DVKVTQSSRYLVKRTGEKVFLECVQDMDHENMFWYRQDPGLGLRLIYFSYDVKMKEKGDIPEGYSVSREKKERFSLILESASTNQTSMYLCASSLRGKTQYFGPGTRLTVL.

The V and J genes are TRBV5-1 and TRBJ2-5; tentative D call: TRBD2 (6 bases). CDR3 size: 13 residues. The germline V gene encodes CDR1 SGHRS and CDR2 YFSETQ. Trimming took off 7 bases at V and 2 bases at J, with 12 bases between the two ends. The CDR3 nucleotides are TGCGCCAGCCACCTCGGAGGGCAAGAGACCCAGTACTTC. Translating gives CASHLGGQETQYF.

V and J are TRBV5-6 and TRBJ1-5, with unresolved D. This CDR3 region has 13 residues. Trimming removed 4 bases from V and 6 bases from J, with 11 bases in between. Germline-derived CDR1 and CDR2 are SGHDT and YYEEEE. CDR3 loop: CASSRLEIQPQHF. The DNA for the CDR3 is TGTGCCAGCAGCCGTTTGGAGATTCAGCCCCAGCATTTT.